These T cell receptor beta chains were read from a single sample in a study of blood T cell repertoires in COVID-19. This table comes from immunoSEQ multiplex PCR, and its TCRdb copy is limited to in-frame clones, with some not included. The sample contains approximately 290,000 clones, about 85% of which appear only once. The sample comprised peripheral blood. The receptors derive from a human donor with COVID-19, enrolled during active disease. The donor label of this sample is uncertain. CDR3s include the opening cysteine and the closing phenylalanine or tryptophan. D genes are given only for firm matches. Only part of the rows carry a size: once, few, many, or a class if the clone is expanded.

size	V	J	D	DNA	CDR3
.	TRBV11-3	TRBJ2-5	.	TGTGCCAGCAGCCTAGGCTCCAAGCTTTACCAAGAGACCCAGTACTTC	CASSLGSKLYQETQYF
few	TRBV27	TRBJ2-7	.	TGTGCCAGCAGTTCCTTCATGAAGAGCTCCTACGAGCAGTACTTC	CASSSFMKSSYEQYF
.	TRBV5-1	TRBJ2-2	.	TGCGCCAGCAGCTTGGAGGGCGGAGGGGTCACCGGGGAGCTGTTTTTT	CASSLEGGGVTGELFF
once	TRBV27	TRBJ1-5	TRBD1	TGTGCCAGCAGCCTTCGGACAGGGGGCGGCAATCAGCCCCAGCATTTT	CASSLRTGGGNQPQHF
.	TRBV29-1	TRBJ2-5	.	TGCAGCGCCGAGACAGGAGAGGAGACCCAGTACTTC	CSAETGEETQYF
.	TRBV6-1	TRBJ2-3	TRBD2	TGTGCCAGCAGTGAGCCGGGACTAGGTACAGATACGCAGTATTTT	CASSEPGLGTDTQYF
.	TRBV7-2	TRBJ1-3	.	TGTGCCAGCAGCTTACGACATTCTGGAAACACCATATATTTT	CASSLRHSGNTIYF
.	TRBV7-2	TRBJ2-1	.	TGTGCCAGCAGCTTAGTGGCGGGGTGGAGGCAGCGTGAGCAGTTCTTC	CASSLVAGWRQREQFF
.	TRBV18	TRBJ1-5	TRBD1	TGTGCCAGCTCATCCCAACAGGGGGCGCTTCAGCCCCAGCATTTT	CASSSQQGALQPQHF
.	TRBV4-1	TRBJ1-4	.	TGCGCCAGCAGCGTAGCATCACCCGCAACTAATGAAAAACTGTTTTTT	CASSVASPATNEKLFF
.	TRBV28	TRBJ2-2	TRBD2	TGTGCCAGCAGTCTATCCCGGCGCAGGGCGGGAGGGATGGGCGGGGAGCTGTTTTTT	CASSLSRRRAGGMGGELFF
once	TRBV9	TRBJ2-7	.	TGTGCCAGCAGCGTAGCAGGGCCGACCTACGAGCAGTACTTC	CASSVAGPTYEQYF
.	TRBV7-8	TRBJ2-7	.	TGTGCCAGCAGCCCGAGCGCGGGCTACGAGCAGTACTTC	CASSPSAGYEQYF
.	TRBV28	TRBJ1-1	.	TGTGCCAGCAGCCTGGGAGGGGGTGGGATAACTGAAGCTTTCTTT	CASSLGGGGITEAFF
.	TRBV7-2	TRBJ2-3	TRBD2	TGTGCCAGCAGCTTAGTTAGCGGGACATCCCGGGGCACAGATACGCAGTATTTT	CASSLVSGTSRGTDTQYF
.	TRBV7-2	TRBJ1-2	.	TGTGCCAGCAGCTTAGAGGGCAGTTCGGGAACCACCTTC	CASSLEGSSGTTF
.	TRBV5-4	TRBJ2-7	TRBD1	TGTGCCAGCAGCAAGGGACAGGGGGCGCTCGATTCCGAGCAGTACTTC	CASSKGQGALDSEQYF
few	TRBV7-2	TRBJ2-1	.	TGTGCCAGCAGCTTACCGGTGGTTAATGAGCAGTTCTTC	CASSLPVVNEQFF
.	TRBV19	TRBJ1-3	TRBD1	TGTGCCAGTAGTTTGACAGGGAAGAGTTCTGGAAACACCATATATTTT	CASSLTGKSSGNTIYF
.	TRBV7-9	TRBJ2-1	TRBD2	TGTGCCAGCTTAAGAGCGGGAGTGAGGGTCGGGGAGCAGTTCTTC	CASLRAGVRVGEQFF
.	TRBV5-8	TRBJ1-2	TRBD1	TGTGCCAGCAGCTTGGGATCCGGACAGGGATATGGCTACACCTTC	CASSLGSGQGYGYTF
.	TRBV6-5	TRBJ2-7	.	TGTGCCAGCAGTACCAGGGGTTACGAGCAGTACTTC	CASSTRGYEQYF
.	TRBV6-5	TRBJ2-6	.	TGTGCCAGCAGCCGCCCCCGGGACAACCCTCGGGTCCTGACTTTC	CASSRPRDNPRVLTF
.	TRBV4-3	TRBJ1-5	TRBD1	TGCGCCAGCAGCGCCCGGACAGGGACGGGTCAGCCCCAGCATTTT	CASSARTGTGQPQHF
few	TRBV4-1	TRBJ2-5	TRBD2	TGCGCCAGCAGCACCCGACTAGCGGGAGGTGGAGAGACCCAGTACTTC	CASSTRLAGGGETQYF
.	TRBV7-8	TRBJ2-5	TRBD2	TGTGCCAGCAGCCTCGGGACTAGCGGTCAAGAGACCCAGTACTTC	CASSLGTSGQETQYF
.	TRBV5-6	TRBJ2-2	TRBD2	TGTGCCAGCAGCTTGGCGGGAGGAAACACCGGGGAGCTGTTTTTT	CASSLAGGNTGELFF
.	TRBV12-3/TRBV12-4	TRBJ1-1	.	TGTGCCAGCAGTTTAACCCAGGGGACTGAAGCTTTCTTT	CASSLTQGTEAFF
.	TRBV6-5	TRBJ1-2	.	TGTGCCAGCAGCCGTCAGGGAATTTACTATGGCTACACCTTC	CASSRQGIYYGYTF
.	TRBV30	TRBJ1-5	.	TGTGCCTGGAAACTCCATGAGGAGAATCAGCCCCAGCATTTT	CAWKLHEENQPQHF
few	TRBV18	TRBJ2-1	.	TGTGCCAGCTCACCGGTTCTGGGGGGTTACAATGAGCAGTTCTTC	CASSPVLGGYNEQFF
many	TRBV4-1	TRBJ2-1	.	TGCGCCAGCAGCCCGAAGCGGATGGGTGAGCAGTTCTTC	CASSPKRMGEQFF
.	TRBV11-2	TRBJ2-7	.	TGTGCCAGCAGCTTAGATAGCCCCTACGAGCAGTACTTC	CASSLDSPYEQYF
.	TRBV24-1	TRBJ2-1	TRBD2	TGTGCCACCAGTGGATTAGCGGGAGGAAATGAGCAGTTCTTC	CATSGLAGGNEQFF
.	TRBV27	TRBJ2-7	.	TGTGCCAGCAGTTTATCGGGCGGGTGGGAGTACTTC	CASSLSGGWEYF
.	TRBV9	TRBJ2-7	.	TGTGCCAGCAGCGTAGCAGCAGGGCCCTACGAGCAGTACTTC	CASSVAAGPYEQYF
.	TRBV12-3/TRBV12-4	TRBJ1-1	TRBD1	TGTGCCAGCAGTACCGGGACAGTAGCTGAAGCTTTCTTT	CASSTGTVAEAFF
once	TRBV29-1	TRBJ1-5	.	TGCAGCGTCGGACATGGCAATCAGCCCCAGCATTTT	CSVGHGNQPQHF
.	TRBV19	TRBJ1-2	.	TGTGCCAGTAGTATTTCGCTCAGAAACTATGGCTACACCTTC	CASSISLRNYGYTF
.	TRBV7-2	TRBJ1-2	.	TGTGCCAGCAGCTTAGCTGCCAGGGCAGGGTCTAACTATGGCTACACCTTC	CASSLAARAGSNYGYTF
.	TRBV29-1	TRBJ1-2	TRBD1	TGCAGCGTTGAAGACCCGGGACAGACTAACTATGGCTACACCTTC	CSVEDPGQTNYGYTF
.	TRBV5-4	TRBJ2-1	TRBD2	TGTGCCAGCAGTCCGCCGGGACTAGCGGGGGGAGCCAATGAGCAGTTCTTC	CASSPPGLAGGANEQFF
.	TRBV7-2	TRBJ2-3	.	TGTGCCAGCAGCTTAGTTTATTGGGCGGGGGCGTCAGATACGCAGTATTTT	CASSLVYWAGASDTQYF
.	TRBV6-5	TRBJ2-1	.	TGTGCCAGCAGTTACGGTAGCGACTACAATGAGCAGTTCTTC	CASSYGSDYNEQFF
.	TRBV29-1	TRBJ2-7	TRBD2	TGCAGAACCTTGGGACTAGCGGGGGATAGCTCCTACGAGCAGTACTTC	CRTLGLAGDSSYEQYF
.	TRBV7-9	TRBJ1-2	.	TGTGCCAGCAGCTTAGCTCGACCAGGGTATGGCTACACCTTC	CASSLARPGYGYTF
.	TRBV14	TRBJ2-3	TRBD2	TGTGCCAGCAGCCGATGGACTAGCGGGTCCTACACAGATACGCAGTATTTT	CASSRWTSGSYTDTQYF
.	TRBV5-1	TRBJ2-1	TRBD2	TGCGCCAGCAGCTTGGCTAGCGGAGACAATGAGCAGTTCTTC	CASSLASGDNEQFF
few	TRBV5-1	TRBJ1-4	TRBD1	TGCGCCAGCAGCCCTGGACAGGGAGGATTCAATGAAAAACTGTTTTTT	CASSPGQGGFNEKLFF
few	TRBV27	TRBJ2-7	.	TGTGCCAGCAGCCATGCAGGGGGGAGCTCCTACGAGCAGTACTTC	CASSHAGGSSYEQYF
.	TRBV11-3	TRBJ2-7	.	TGTGCCAGCAGCCAGGAAGGGGATTCCTACGAGCAGTACTTC	CASSQEGDSYEQYF
.	TRBV10-3	TRBJ1-2	.	TGTGCCATCAGTGAGTCTACCGAACACAATGGCTACACCTTC	CAISESTEHNGYTF
once	TRBV5-5	TRBJ2-3	.	TGTGCCAGCAGCTCATCAGCAGATACGCAGTATTTT	CASSSSADTQYF
.	TRBV28	TRBJ1-4	.	TGTGCCAGCACCCCTGACAGATTCAATGAAAAACTGTTTTTT	CASTPDRFNEKLFF
.	TRBV5-1	TRBJ1-2	.	TGCGCCAGCAGCTTGGGACGGCTAGGACTAAACTATGGCTACACCTTC	CASSLGRLGLNYGYTF
once	TRBV7-6	TRBJ2-1	.	TGTGCCAGCAGCTTAGAAGCGATCGCCTACAATGAGCAGTTCTTC	CASSLEAIAYNEQFF
once	TRBV29-1	TRBJ1-1	.	TGCAGCGCCTCAACAGGTCTGAACACTGAAGCTTTCTTT	CSASTGLNTEAFF